This is a list of T cell receptor beta chains from one sample in a study of T cell repertoires in cytomegalovirus infection. The antigens these receptors bind are not known. TCRdb analysed the reads with MiXCR anew, one entry per CDR3 protein. The data show 300,000 to 400,000 distinct CDR3 sequences, 25% to 30% seen once. Sequencing used cultured PBMCs, obtained from culture after CMV antigen stimulation. These receptors originate from a human donor in good health (CMV status not recorded). Some clones in this sample may be carry-over from other donors' samples. The CDR3 runs from the conserved cysteine through the conserved F or W.

v_call: TRBV11-2
cdr3_length: 14
j_call: TRBJ1-5
cdr3_aa: CASSLTFSNQPQHF

v_call: TRBV6-1
cdr3_length: 13
j_call: TRBJ2-1
cdr3_aa: CASSEFGQGGQFF

v_call: TRBV7-2
cdr3_length: 14
j_call: TRBJ1-1
cdr3_aa: CASSLDRADTEAFF

v_call: TRBV28
cdr3_length: 14
j_call: TRBJ2-3
cdr3_aa: CASNIMGIGDTQYF

v_call: TRBV7-2
cdr3_length: 14
j_call: TRBJ1-1
cdr3_aa: CAEITGTGGRGAFF

v_call: TRBV4-2
cdr3_length: 15
j_call: TRBJ2-7
cdr3_aa: CASSQDYRATYEQYF

v_call: TRBV4-2
cdr3_length: 16
j_call: TRBJ2-1
cdr3_aa: CASMGGGGVGYNEQFF

v_call: TRBV7-2
cdr3_length: 12
j_call: TRBJ1-5
cdr3_aa: CASSSPNQPQHF

v_call: TRBV7-3
cdr3_length: 13
j_call: TRBJ2-7
cdr3_aa: CASSLLGGYEQYF

v_call: TRBV19
cdr3_length: 12
j_call: TRBJ1-1
cdr3_aa: CASRGLGTEAFF

v_call: TRBV5-6
cdr3_length: 15
j_call: TRBJ1-1
cdr3_aa: CASSSLDRMNTEAFF

v_call: TRBV2
cdr3_length: 17
j_call: TRBJ1-5
cdr3_aa: CASSEYNRRNSNQPQHF

v_call: TRBV28
cdr3_length: 17
j_call: TRBJ2-3
cdr3_aa: CASSQTSEGVSTDTQYF

v_call: TRBV7-6
cdr3_length: 16
j_call: TRBJ2-1
cdr3_aa: CASSLGVGLTYNEQFF

v_call: TRBV12-3/TRBV12-4
cdr3_length: 14
j_call: TRBJ2-5
cdr3_aa: CASTLRGLQETQYF

v_call: TRBV19
cdr3_length: 13
j_call: TRBJ2-7
cdr3_aa: CASSIGDDYEQYF

v_call: TRBV7-9
cdr3_length: 14
j_call: TRBJ2-7
cdr3_aa: CASRRGVGSYEQYF

v_call: TRBV27
cdr3_length: 16
j_call: TRBJ2-3
cdr3_aa: CASSLGLAGTANTQYF

v_call: TRBV11-2
cdr3_length: 16
j_call: TRBJ2-2
cdr3_aa: CASSSWGVEMTGELFF

v_call: TRBV7-8
cdr3_length: 15
j_call: TRBJ1-3
cdr3_aa: CASSFQGRAGNTIYF

v_call: TRBV18
cdr3_length: 15
j_call: TRBJ2-2
cdr3_aa: CASSPRGQGTGELFF

v_call: TRBV5-6
cdr3_length: 15
j_call: TRBJ1-5
cdr3_aa: CASSLGQGAYQPQHF

v_call: TRBV19
cdr3_length: 17
j_call: TRBJ1-5
cdr3_aa: CASSIARGQPNNQPQHF

v_call: TRBV7-3
cdr3_length: 15
j_call: TRBJ2-7
cdr3_aa: CASSCRDRGLSEQYF

v_call: TRBV15
cdr3_length: 14
j_call: TRBJ2-7
cdr3_aa: CATSMTLTAYEQYF

v_call: TRBV6-1
cdr3_length: 14
j_call: TRBJ2-5
cdr3_aa: CASSETSQQETQYF

v_call: TRBV18
cdr3_length: 14
j_call: TRBJ1-2
cdr3_aa: CASSREGRNYGYTF

v_call: TRBV5-1
cdr3_length: 12
j_call: TRBJ1-1
cdr3_aa: CASSRRTGEAFF

v_call: TRBV19
cdr3_length: 16
j_call: TRBJ2-3
cdr3_aa: CASSIRAGGPTDTQYF

v_call: TRBV6-2/TRBV6-3
cdr3_length: 14
j_call: TRBJ2-7
cdr3_aa: CASIPGQGPYEQYF

v_call: TRBV6-4
cdr3_length: 16
j_call: TRBJ2-6
cdr3_aa: CASSDGGAGGANVLTF

v_call: TRBV24-1
cdr3_length: 13
j_call: TRBJ1-2
cdr3_aa: CATSEGTGYGYTF

v_call: TRBV5-3
cdr3_length: 15
j_call: TRBJ1-1
cdr3_aa: CASSLLRGRGTEAFF

v_call: TRBV7-3
cdr3_length: 15
j_call: TRBJ2-6
cdr3_aa: CASSRAKSGANVLTF

v_call: TRBV18
cdr3_length: 17
j_call: TRBJ1-1
cdr3_aa: CASSPVDRSSMNTEAFF

v_call: TRBV7-9
cdr3_length: 16
j_call: TRBJ2-1
cdr3_aa: CASSRTSDEIYNEQFF

v_call: TRBV7-9
cdr3_length: 14
j_call: TRBJ1-2
cdr3_aa: CASSGQSGSYGYTF

v_call: TRBV30
cdr3_length: 14
j_call: TRBJ1-2
cdr3_aa: CAWSDGTVGGGYTF

v_call: TRBV28
cdr3_length: 20
j_call: TRBJ2-1
cdr3_aa: CASSSPSLAGGPRFHNEQFF

v_call: TRBV7-9
cdr3_length: 17
j_call: TRBJ2-1
cdr3_aa: CASSLAWPGLAPHEQFF

v_call: TRBV11-2
cdr3_length: 17
j_call: TRBJ2-6
cdr3_aa: CASSSGHRYSGANVLTF